One sample yielded the 28 T cell receptor beta chains listed below, sequenced in a study of cytomegalovirus exposure and HLA in healthy donors. The PCR contained 60 Vbeta and 13 Jbeta primers. TCRdb keeps only in-frame clones here, not all; method: immunoSEQ multiplex PCR. This sample's table reports about 190,000 clones. Source material: PBMCs. The receptors shown here come from a woman aged 25 to 39 in good health and CMV-seropositive.

V is TRBV5-1 and J is TRBJ2-3, with TRBD2 matching over 10 bases. Germline CDR1 is SGHRS and CDR2 is YFSETQ. The CDR3 is 15 amino acids. Losses at the gene ends were 4 bases for V and 6 bases for J; bases not matched to a gene: 8. The CDR3 reads CASSVQLAGTDTQYF. The CDR3 nucleotides read TGCGCCAGCAGCGTTCAACTAGCGGGGACGGATACGCAGTATTTT.

The rearrangement links TRBV5-1 to TRBJ1-1; 8 nucleotides line up with TRBD1. V trimming: 7 bases; J trimming: 1 base; junction bases outside the gene matches: 3. Germline loops: CDR1 SGHRS, CDR2 YFSETQ. This CDR3 has 13 amino acids. The CDR3 loop is CASLQGENTEAFF. Written as DNA, the CDR3 is TGCGCCAGCCTACAGGGGGAGAACACTGAAGCTTTCTTT. The full variable domain, rest sourced from reference TRBV5-1 and TRBJ1-1, is KAGVTQTPRYLIKTRGQQVTLSCSPISGHRSVSWYQQTPGQGLQFLFEYFSETQRNKGNFPGRFSGRQFSNSRSEMNVSTLELGDSALYLCASLQGENTEAFFGQGTRLTVV.

This chain uses TRBV5-1 with TRBJ1-1, with TRBD1 matching 9 bases. The trim removed 2 bases at V and 4 bases at J, leaving 6 bases unmatched. Germline CDR1 is SGHRS and CDR2 is YFSETQ. The length of the CDR3 is 15 residues. DNA of the CDR3: TGCGCCAGCAGCTTTTTACAGGGGGCCGGCACTGAAGCTTTCTTT. This gives the protein CASSFLQGAGTEAFF.

The J gene is TRBJ1-4, the V gene TRBV5-1; no firm D call. V was clipped by 4 bases and J by 8 bases, with 9 bases between them. The CDR3 covers 12 residues. The V gene's germline CDR1 is SGHRS and CDR2 YFSETQ. The CDR3 bases are TGCGCCAGCAGCGGAGATATCGAAAAACTGTTTTTT. As protein: CASSGDIEKLFF.

The V call is TRBV7-2, the J call TRBJ2-7; TRBD2 agrees at 8 bases. The CDR3 is made up of 15 amino acids. Germline V gene data show CDR1 as SGHTA and CDR2 as FQGNSA. V lost 3 bases and J lost 7; bases outside the gene matches: 11. The chain's CDR3 is CASSFGTSGVLEQYF. Written as DNA, the CDR3 is TGTGCCAGCAGCTTTGGGACTAGTGGTGTTTTAGAGCAGTACTTC.

The J gene is TRBJ1-1, the V gene TRBV19; the D gene is possibly TRBD1 (6 bases). The CDR3 runs to 14 residues. V lost 7 bases and J lost 1, with 13 bases in between. Germline V gene data show CDR1 as LNHDA and CDR2 as SQIVND (reference sequence). The CDR3 loop reads CASTYDRTNTEAFF. The DNA of the CDR3 is TGTGCCAGTACTTACGACAGGACGAACACTGAAGCTTTCTTT.

V usage is TRBV18 and J usage is TRBJ1-5; tentative D call: TRBD1 (6 bases). V shed 6 bases and J shed 0 bases, with 12 bases lying between them. Germline V gene lookup returns CDR1 KGHSH and CDR2 LQKENI. CDR3 length: 15 residues. CDR3 residues: CASSQNRDSNQPQHF. The CDR3 coding sequence is TGTGCCAGCTCGCAGAACAGGGATAGCAATCAGCCCCAGCATTTT.

This chain links TRBV7-9 with TRBJ1-4, with TRBD1 identical over 11 bases. In germline, CDR1 is SEHNR, CDR2 FQNEAQ (reference sequence). The ends lost 7 bases at V and 5 bases at J; junction bases unmatched: 6. CDR3 size: 15 residues. CDR3 coding DNA: TGTGCCAGCACCCTAGGGGACAGGGGGAATGAAAAACTGTTTTTT. Its translation: CASTLGDRGNEKLFF.

The chain is built from TRBV7-2 and TRBJ2-1; 13 bases match TRBD2. V lost 5 bases, J lost 9 bases, and 7 bases stayed unmatched. This CDR3 spans 15 amino acids. The germline V gene has CDR1 SGHTA and CDR2 FQGNSA. CDR3 nucleotide sequence: TGTGCCAGCAGCACACTAGCGGGGGGGCCGGGTGAGCAGTTCTTC. Its translation is CASSTLAGGPGEQFF.

V is TRBV6-6 and J is TRBJ1-6; tentative D call: TRBD1 (6 bases). CDR3 length: 13 residues. In germline, CDR1 is MNHNY, CDR2 SVGAGI (reference sequence). V dropped 2 bases and J dropped 8 bases, with 7 bases sitting between them. The CDR3 is CASSYEGDSPLHF. In DNA, the CDR3 is TGTGCCAGCAGTTACGAGGGGGATTCACCCCTCCACTTT.

J is TRBJ1-1 and V is TRBV11-2; weak D call: TRBD1 (5 bases). This CDR3 contains 12 residues. Germline-derived CDR1 and CDR2 are SGHAT and FQNNGV. Trimming shortened V by 1 base and J by 8 bases, and 8 bases separated the two germline ends. Written as DNA, the CDR3 is TGTGCCAGCAGCTTAGTACAGGCCGAAGCTTTCTTT. This translates into CASSLVQAEAFF.

The V and J genes are TRBV9 and TRBJ1-4; 11 nucleotides line up with TRBD1. The V gene end was trimmed by 3 bases and the J gene end by 8 bases; junction bases not matched to a gene: 3. CDR1 and CDR2 from the germline V gene are SGDLS and YYNGEE. This CDR3 spans 14 amino acids. The CDR3 region has the DNA TGTGCCAGCAGCGCGGGACAGGGGGGCGAAAAACTGTTTTTT. Translated, it gives CASSAGQGGEKLFF.

The CDR3 protein is CASSPTGGEAGNTIYF. The CDR3 nucleotides read TGTGCCAGCTCACCTACAGGGGGCGAGGCTGGAAACACCATATATTTT. V is TRBV18 and J is TRBJ1-3, with 9 bases lining up with TRBD1. Unmatched junction bases numbered 5, after V lost 3 bases and J lost 2 bases. This CDR3 has 16 amino acids. The germline gives CDR1 KGHSH, CDR2 LQKENI.

The gene calls are TRBV21-1 and TRBJ2-7; TRBD1, the table's D call, lacks a check against the DNA. TRBV21-1 corresponds to a pseudogene. The CDR3 covers 12 residues. This CDR3 is CASSKTSYEQYF. The CDR3 bases are TGTGCCAGCAGCAAAACATCCTACGAGCAGTACTTC.

The genes are TRBV4-1 and TRBJ1-1; tentative D call: TRBD1 (6 bases). Trimming took off 4 bases at V and 3 bases at J, with 18 bases between the two ends. Germline CDR1 reads MGHRA; CDR2 reads YSYEKL. There are 16 residues in the CDR3. CDR3 coding DNA: TGCGCCAGCAGCCGGGGACCCCGGGACACCGACACTGAAGCTTTCTTT. Protein sequence: CASSRGPRDTDTEAFF.

This chain connects TRBV10-2 to TRBJ2-7; 15 nucleotides line up with TRBD2. The CDR3 length is 22 residues. In germline, CDR1 is WSHSY, CDR2 SAAADI. Trimming took 7 bases from V and 4 from J; bases not matched to a gene: 26. The CDR3 DNA reads as TGCGCCAGCAACCCCGGGACTAGCGGGAGGACCCAGTGGGCGGAAGGTTTTTACGAGCAGTACTTC. It translates to CASNPGTSGRTQWAEGFYEQYF.

As for this clone: The germline gene is not matched at one end of the junction; a read error may be the cause. The chain couples TRBV6-5 to TRBJ2-2; tentatively, D is TRBD2 (5 bases). This CDR3 is built from 14 residues. Germline assignment: CDR1 MNHEY and CDR2 SVGAGI. The CDR3 DNA reads as TGTGCCAGCGTCCCCTTCGGGAACCCCGGGGAGCTGTTTTTT. It codes for CASVPFGNPGELFF.

The J gene is TRBJ2-7, the V gene TRBV18; 7 bases are shared with TRBD1. This CDR3 contains 13 residues. The V gene's germline CDR1 is KGHSH and CDR2 LQKENI. With 8 bases clipped from V and 2 bases from J, the junction kept 6 bases outside the gene matches. CDR3 nucleotide sequence: TGTGCCAGCGCCCGGGACAGAGCCTACGAGCAGTACTTC. Translated, it gives CASARDRAYEQYF.

The V gene is TRBV9, the J gene TRBJ2-2, with 7 positions matching TRBD2. The CDR3 runs 16 residues. Germline V lookup: CDR1 SGDLS, CDR2 YYNGEE. Trimming at V came to 5 bases and at J to 4 bases, leaving 11 bases not matched to a gene. CDR3 in amino acids: CASRSASGGSTGELFF. The CDR3 nucleotides are TGTGCCAGCAGGTCCGCGTCGGGGGGAAGCACCGGGGAGCTGTTTTTT.

V is TRBV15 and J is TRBJ1-2; 7 nucleotides line up with TRBD1. Germline values: CDR1 LNHNV, CDR2 YYDKDF (reference sequence). CDR3 length: 15 residues. The V segment lost 8 bases and the J segment 7 bases; nucleotides outside the gene matches: 16. The CDR3 sequence is CATLNGGQPSGGYTF. In nucleotides, the CDR3 is TGTGCCACCCTAAATGGGGGACAGCCATCGGGTGGCTACACCTTC.

This chain joins TRBV5-4 and TRBJ2-5; a possible D gene is TRBD1 (5 bases). V lost 4 bases, J lost 2 bases, and 18 bases lay in between. This CDR3 has 16 residues. The V gene's germline CDR1 is SGHNT and CDR2 YYREEE (reference sequence). CDR3 bases: TGTGCCAGCAGCCGATGGGGCAGTTTTGGACAAGAGACCCAGTACTTC. Protein sequence: CASSRWGSFGQETQYF.

V gene TRBV9 combines with J gene TRBJ2-7; weak D call: TRBD1 (5 bases). The germline V gene has CDR1 SGDLS and CDR2 YYNGEE. Trimming cost V 3 bases and J 6 bases, with 13 bases left between them. The CDR3 consists of 13 residues. CDR3 in DNA: TGTGCCAGCAGCGAGGCAGGGTCGGGCGAGCAGTACTTC. Translated: CASSEAGSGEQYF.

This chain uses TRBV5-5 with TRBJ1-5; D may be TRBD1 (5 bases). The V end was cut by 4 bases, the J end by 6 bases, with 17 bases between. Germline V lookup: CDR1 SGHKS, CDR2 YYEKEE (reference sequence). The CDR3 loop spans 15 amino acids. The CDR3 bases are TGTGCCAGCAGCCGGGGGGGAGGGGTCGGTCAGCCCCAGCATTTT. It specifies CASSRGGGVGQPQHF.

The chain has TRBV12-5 and TRBJ2-3, with TRBD2 as a possible D gene (6 bases). Germline CDR1 is LGHNT and CDR2 is FRNRAP. The CDR3 consists of 16 residues. V gave up 0 bases and J gave up 4 bases, with 14 bases separating them. CDR3 loop: CASGLVLARGADTQYF. In nucleotides, the CDR3 is TGTGCTAGTGGTTTGGTCCTAGCGAGGGGCGCAGATACGCAGTATTTT.

Concerning this clone itself: A junction end diverges from the germline sequence, so it may reflect a read error. The chain carries TRBV11-2 and TRBJ1-2; 7 positions match TRBD1. Germline lookup yields CDR1 SGHAT and CDR2 FQNNGV. The CDR3 runs 13 residues. The chain's CDR3 is CASSLDRVYGYTF. As DNA, the CDR3 is TGTGCCAGCAGCCTAGACAGGGTCTATGGCTACACCTTC.

V is TRBV19 and J is TRBJ2-5; tentative D call: TRBD1 (6 bases). The J call could be wrong; TRBJ2-7 is a better fit for the DNA end. The CDR3 consists of 12 residues. Per the germline V gene, CDR1 is LNHDA and CDR2 is SQIVND (reference sequence). DNA of the CDR3: TGTGCCAGTTTCGCACAGGGCTACGAGCAGTACTTC. It specifies CASFAQGYEQYF.

V gene TRBV12-5 combines with J gene TRBJ1-4; 8 positions agree with TRBD1. The V segment lost 2 bases and the J segment 7 bases; nucleotides outside the gene matches: 12. Germline values: CDR1 LGHNT, CDR2 FRNRAP. This CDR3 has 17 residues. This CDR3 reads CASGLNHQGAAGEKLFF. The CDR3 nucleotides read TGTGCTAGTGGTTTGAACCACCAGGGGGCAGCGGGTGAAAAACTGTTTTTT.

V usage is TRBV15 and J usage is TRBJ1-5, with 8 bases that match TRBD1. The trim removed 8 bases at V and 1 base at J, leaving 7 bases unmatched. CDR1 and CDR2 from the germline V gene are LNHNV and YYDKDF (reference sequence). The CDR3 is 15 residues long. The CDR3 region is CATSTGATSNQPQHF. CDR3 sequence (DNA): TGTGCCACCTCGACAGGGGCGACAAGCAATCAGCCCCAGCATTTT.